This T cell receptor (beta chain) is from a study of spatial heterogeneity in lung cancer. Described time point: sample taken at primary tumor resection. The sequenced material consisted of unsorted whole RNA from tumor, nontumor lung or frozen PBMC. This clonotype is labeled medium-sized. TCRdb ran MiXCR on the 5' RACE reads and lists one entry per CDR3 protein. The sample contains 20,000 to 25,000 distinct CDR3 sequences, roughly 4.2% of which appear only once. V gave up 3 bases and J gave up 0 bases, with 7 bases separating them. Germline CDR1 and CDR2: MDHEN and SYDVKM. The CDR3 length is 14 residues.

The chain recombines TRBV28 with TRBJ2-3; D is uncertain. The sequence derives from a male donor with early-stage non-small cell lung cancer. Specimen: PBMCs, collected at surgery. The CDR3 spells CASSFRQSTDTQYF. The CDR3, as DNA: TGTGCCAGCAGTTTTCGGCAGAGCACAGATACGCAGTATTTT.